The rows below give T cell receptor beta chains drawn from one sample of a study of identical twins. MiXCR, run by TCRdb on the 5' RACE reads, gives a single entry per CDR3 protein. This table holds roughly 240,000 distinct CDR3 sequences, roughly 7% found once. The sample was also reused in another study, on yellow fever vaccine responses in identical twins.

The sequenced sample consisted of memory (CD45RO+) T cells sorted from blood. The source of these receptors is a woman aged 18-29 years in good health. CDR3s include the opening cysteine and the closing phenylalanine or tryptophan. Fields, in order: clone size, J gene, D gene, V gene, CDR3 DNA, CDR3 protein. The D gene is left open where the match is weak. For some rows the clone size is stated as once, few or many, or as a class when expanded; others skip it.

>few|TRBJ2-5|-|TRBV6-5
TGTGCCAGCAGTTACCAGGCAGGGGAGGGGGAGACCCAGTACTTC
CASSYQAGEGETQYF
>few|TRBJ2-2|TRBD1|TRBV7-9
TGTGCCAGCAGCTTCTCCGGGACAGGGGACACCGGGGAGCTGTTTTTT
CASSFSGTGDTGELFF
>-|TRBJ2-3|TRBD2|TRBV20-1
TGCAGTGCTTGGACTAGCGGGGGGGCATATACGCAGTATTTT
CSAWTSGGAYTQYF
>many|TRBJ2-1|TRBD2|TRBV6-1
TGTGCCAGCAGTCCTAGCGGGGGGCGGCACAATGAGCAGTTCTTC
CASSPSGGRHNEQFF
>few|TRBJ2-3|-|TRBV12-3/TRBV12-4
TGTGCCAGCAGTTTACCTGGGTGGGGGGGGCACAAAGGAGATACGCAGTATTTT
CASSLPGWGGHKGDTQYF
>-|TRBJ2-5|TRBD1|TRBV2
TGTGCCAGCATAGGGACAGGAGAGACCCAGTACTTC
CASIGTGETQYF
>-|TRBJ1-4|-|TRBV12-3/TRBV12-4
TGTGCCAGCAGTTTTGGAGGGAGTAATGAAAAACTGTTTTTT
CASSFGGSNEKLFF
>many|TRBJ2-1|TRBD2|TRBV5-1
TGCGCCAGCAGCCCGACCTTTTTCGGGACTAGCGGTTACAATGAGCAGTTCTTC
CASSPTFFGTSGYNEQFF
>many|TRBJ2-7|-|TRBV29-1
TGCAGCGTTGCCGCGGGGCAGGGAGGCTCCTACGAGCAGTACTTC
CSVAAGQGGSYEQYF
>few|TRBJ2-3|-|TRBV9
TGTGCCAGCAGGGACAGTGGCACAGATACGCAGTATTTT
CASRDSGTDTQYF
>-|TRBJ1-2|-|TRBV28
TGTGCCAGTATCCAGCACTTACCCTATGGCTACACCTTC
CASIQHLPYGYTF
>-|TRBJ2-1|-|TRBV5-5
TGTGCCAGCAGCTTGATTGGGGGGAGCGATGAGCAGTTCTTC
CASSLIGGSDEQFF
>few|TRBJ2-7|-|TRBV10-3
TGTGCCATCAGTGATTGGGGGTCCTACGAGCAGTACTTC
CAISDWGSYEQYF
>many|TRBJ2-3|TRBD2|TRBV5-1
TGCGCCAGCAGCTTGGAGGTAGCGGGGGGCACAGATACGCAGTATTTT
CASSLEVAGGTDTQYF
>many|TRBJ2-1|TRBD1|TRBV29-1
TGCAGCGCACGAGGAGACAGGGCCGTTGAGCAGTTCTTC
CSARGDRAVEQFF
>few|TRBJ2-1|-|TRBV7-8
TGTGCCAGCAGCCCCCGCGTCTCCTACAATGAGCAGTTCTTC
CASSPRVSYNEQFF
>many|TRBJ1-2|TRBD1|TRBV24-1
TGTGCCACCAGTGAACAGGGGGCGGAAGCTAACTATGGCTACACCTTC
CATSEQGAEANYGYTF
>many|TRBJ2-7|TRBD1|TRBV19
TGTGCCAGTAGTATAGGGCAGGGGGCGGACGAGCAGTACTTC
CASSIGQGADEQYF
>-|TRBJ2-5|-|TRBV6-1
TGTGCCAGCAGTGAAGCTCACAACTGGAGTGAGACCCAGTACTTC
CASSEAHNWSETQYF
>-|TRBJ2-3|-|TRBV25-1
TGTGCCAGCAGTGATATTAGTCAGGGATCAGATACGCAGTATTTT
CASSDISQGSDTQYF
>many|TRBJ2-7|-|TRBV29-1
TGCAGCGTTGGGGTAGCGGACTACGAGCAGTACTTC
CSVGVADYEQYF
>many|TRBJ1-2|TRBD1|TRBV10-3
TGTGCCATCAGTGATCATCAGGGGGAAGGTGGCTACACCTTC
CAISDHQGEGGYTF
>-|TRBJ2-2|-|TRBV19
TGTGCCAGTAAAAACACCGGGGAGCTGTTTTTT
CASKNTGELFF
>many|TRBJ2-7|-|TRBV10-3
TGTGCCATCAGTGAGCAGAGCTACGAGCAGTACTTC
CAISEQSYEQYF
>-|TRBJ2-1|TRBD1|TRBV13
TGTGCCAGCACCCAGGGGGCTGTACTTTACAATGAGCAGTTCTTC
CASTQGAVLYNEQFF
>-|TRBJ2-2|TRBD2|TRBV6-7
TGTGCTACTAGGACTAGCGGGAGGGTCACCGGGGAGCTGTTTTTT
CATRTSGRVTGELFF
>many|TRBJ1-1|-|TRBV5-6
TGTGCCAGCAGCTGGGGGGGTAGGGGTGGCACTGAAGCTTTCTTT
CASSWGGRGGTEAFF
>few|TRBJ2-1|-|TRBV6-2/TRBV6-3
TGTGCCAGCAGTGGGTTGACAGAGTACAATGAGCAGTTCTTC
CASSGLTEYNEQFF
>few|TRBJ1-1|-|TRBV12-3/TRBV12-4
TGTGCCAGCAGTTTAGGCGTGGCTGAAGCTTTCTTT
CASSLGVAEAFF
>many|TRBJ2-7|-|TRBV5-1
TGCGCCAGCAGCTTGGATAAGGGTCGGTGGGAGCAGTACTTC
CASSLDKGRWEQYF
>few|TRBJ1-4|TRBD1|TRBV6-1
TGTGCCAGCAGAAAACAGGGGGGTTTTGAAAAACCGTTTTTT
CASRKQGGFEKPFF
>many|TRBJ2-7|-|TRBV7-6
TGTGCCAGCAGCTTAGGCCCAACTTTCCCCTACGAGCAGTACTTC
CASSLGPTFPYEQYF
>-|TRBJ1-2|-|TRBV28
TGTGCCAGCACCGTACGGGGGCCCAGAAGCTATGGCTACACCTTC
CASTVRGPRSYGYTF
>few|TRBJ2-6|TRBD1|TRBV6-7
TGTGCCAGCAGTTACAACATACCAGGGGGCACTGGGGCCAACGTCCTGACTTTC
CASSYNIPGGTGANVLTF
>few|TRBJ1-2|-|TRBV19
TGTGCCAGTAGTATAGTCGGGACGGCTGGCTACACCTTC
CASSIVGTAGYTF
>many|TRBJ1-4|-|TRBV24-1
TGTGCCACCTCAAAGGGACCGCATAATGAAAAACTGTTTTTT
CATSKGPHNEKLFF
>many|TRBJ2-1|TRBD2|TRBV5-6
TGTGCCAGCAGCCTACTGGGTCGACTAGCGGGGGCTCTATACAATGAGCAGTTCTTC
CASSLLGRLAGALYNEQFF
>few|TRBJ2-2|TRBD2|TRBV9
TGTGCCAGCAGCCGCTCACTAGCGGGAGGACCCGGGGAGCTGTTTTTT
CASSRSLAGGPGELFF
>-|TRBJ1-4|-|TRBV5-1
TGCGCCAGCAGCTTGGGTTCGGGGACCACTAATGAAAAACTGTTTTTT
CASSLGSGTTNEKLFF
>many|TRBJ1-6|-|TRBV7-9
TGTGCCAGCAGCTTAGAGAGGGCGGAATCACCCCTCCACTTT
CASSLERAESPLHF
>few|TRBJ1-1|-|TRBV6-2/TRBV6-3
TGTGCCAGCGCCCAGGGGAGTATGGCTTTCTTT
CASAQGSMAFF